This T cell receptor beta chain was observed in a study of spatial heterogeneity in lung cancer. As for time point: sample taken at primary tumor resection. No cell sorting; template was whole RNA from tumor, lung tissue or PBMC. TCRdb processed the 5' RACE reads anew with MiXCR; each CDR3 protein has one entry. This table has 9,500 to 12,000 distinct CDR3 sequences, around 5.8% appearing once. Germline CDR1 DFQATT, CDR2 SNEGSKA (reference sequence). With V trimmed by 0 bases and J by 0 bases, 2 bases remained unmatched. The CDR3 sequence is 16 residues long. Ten or more counts support this clonotype. This beta chain lies outside the target of a library built for alpha chains; its clone size means little.

The sequence was collected from a male donor with early-stage non-small cell lung cancer. The sample consisted of PBMCs, taken at surgery. The rearrangement links TRBV20-1 to TRBJ2-6; 7 nucleotides agree with TRBD1. CDR3 nucleotide sequence: TGCAGTGCTAGAGATGGGGACAGCTCTGGGGCCAACGTCCTGACTTTC. This codes for CSARDGDSSGANVLTF.